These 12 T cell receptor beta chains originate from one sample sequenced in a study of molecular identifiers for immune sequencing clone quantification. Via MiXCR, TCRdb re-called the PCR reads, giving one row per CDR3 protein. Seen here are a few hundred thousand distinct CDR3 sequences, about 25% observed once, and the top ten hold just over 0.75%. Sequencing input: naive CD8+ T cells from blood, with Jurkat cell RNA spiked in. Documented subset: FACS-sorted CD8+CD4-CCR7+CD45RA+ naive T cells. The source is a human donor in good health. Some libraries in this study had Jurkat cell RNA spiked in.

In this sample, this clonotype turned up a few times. This chain's CDR3 is CSARSVISSYEQYF. Written as DNA, the CDR3 is TGCAGTGCTCGGTCCGTCATCAGCTCCTACGAGCAGTACTTC. The chain links TRBV20-1 to TRBJ2-7; no definite D call. The germline V gene has CDR1 DFQATT and CDR2 SNEGSKA (reference sequence). The CDR3 is 14 residues long. V was clipped by 5 bases and J by 0 bases, with 14 bases between them.

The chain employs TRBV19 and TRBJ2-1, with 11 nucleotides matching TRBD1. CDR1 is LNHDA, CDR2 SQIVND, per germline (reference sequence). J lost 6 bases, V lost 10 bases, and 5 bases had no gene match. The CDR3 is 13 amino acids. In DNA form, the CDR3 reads TGTGCCACCGGACAGGGGGCCGCCAATGAGCAGTTCTTC. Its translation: CATGQGAANEQFF. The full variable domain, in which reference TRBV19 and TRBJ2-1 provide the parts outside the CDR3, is DGGITQSPKYLFRKEGQNVTLSCEQNLNHDAMYWYRQDPGQGLRLIYYSQIVNDFQKGDIAEGYSVSREKKESFPLTVTSAQKNPTAFYLCATGQGAANEQFFGPGTRLTVL.

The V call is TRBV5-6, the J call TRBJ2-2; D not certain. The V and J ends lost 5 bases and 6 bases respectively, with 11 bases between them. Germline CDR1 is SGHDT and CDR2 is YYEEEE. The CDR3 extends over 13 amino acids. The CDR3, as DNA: TGTGCCAGCAGTCCTGAGACGGCCGGGGAGCTGTTTTTT. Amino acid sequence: CASSPETAGELFF.

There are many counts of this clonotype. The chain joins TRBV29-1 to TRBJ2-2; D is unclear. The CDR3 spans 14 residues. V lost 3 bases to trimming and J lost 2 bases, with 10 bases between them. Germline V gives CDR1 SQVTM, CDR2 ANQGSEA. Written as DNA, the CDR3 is TGCAGCGTTGAGCGTGACTTAAACACCGGGGAGCTGTTTTTT. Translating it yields CSVERDLNTGELFF.

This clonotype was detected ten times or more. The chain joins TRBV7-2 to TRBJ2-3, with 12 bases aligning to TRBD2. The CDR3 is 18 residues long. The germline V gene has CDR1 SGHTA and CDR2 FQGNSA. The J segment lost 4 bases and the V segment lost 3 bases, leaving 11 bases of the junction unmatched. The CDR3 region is CASSLYVLAGGPPDTQYF. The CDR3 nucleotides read TGTGCCAGCAGCTTGTACGTCCTAGCGGGAGGGCCCCCAGATACGCAGTATTTT.

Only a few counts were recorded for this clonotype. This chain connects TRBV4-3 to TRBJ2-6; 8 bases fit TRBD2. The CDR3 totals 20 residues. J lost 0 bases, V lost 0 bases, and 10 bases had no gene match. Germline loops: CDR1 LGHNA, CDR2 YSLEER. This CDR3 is CASSQDPKERGSSGANVLTF. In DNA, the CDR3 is TGCGCCAGCAGCCAAGACCCTAAGGAGCGGGGGAGCTCTGGGGCCAACGTCCTGACTTTC.

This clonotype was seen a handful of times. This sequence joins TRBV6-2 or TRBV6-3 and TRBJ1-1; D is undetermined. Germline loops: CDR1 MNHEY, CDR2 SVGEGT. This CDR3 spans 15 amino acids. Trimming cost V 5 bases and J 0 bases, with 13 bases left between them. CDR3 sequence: CASSPGLLMNTEAFF. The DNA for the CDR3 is TGTGCCAGCAGTCCCGGCCTACTCATGAACACTGAAGCTTTCTTT.

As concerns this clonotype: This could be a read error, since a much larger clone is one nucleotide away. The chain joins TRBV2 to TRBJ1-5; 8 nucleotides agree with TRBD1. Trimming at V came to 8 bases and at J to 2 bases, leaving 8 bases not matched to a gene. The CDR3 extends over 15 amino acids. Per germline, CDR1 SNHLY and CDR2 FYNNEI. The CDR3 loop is CASGWDRCGNQPQHF. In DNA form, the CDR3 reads TGTGCCAGCGGTTGGGACAGGTGTGGCAATCAGCCCCAGCATTTT. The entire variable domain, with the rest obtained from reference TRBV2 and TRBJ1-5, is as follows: EPEVTQTPSHQVTQMGQEVILRCVPISNHLYFYWYRQILGQKVEFLVSFYNNEISEKSEIFDDQFSVERPDGSNFTLKIRSTKLEDSAMYFCASGWDRCGNQPQHFGDGTRLSIL.

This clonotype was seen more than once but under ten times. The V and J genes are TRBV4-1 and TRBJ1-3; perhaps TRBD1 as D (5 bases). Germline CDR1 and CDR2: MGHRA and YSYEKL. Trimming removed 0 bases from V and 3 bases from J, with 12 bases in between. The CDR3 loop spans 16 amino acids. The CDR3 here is CASSQDGQGYGNTIYF. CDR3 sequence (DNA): TGCGCCAGCAGCCAAGATGGGCAGGGTTATGGAAACACCATATATTTT.

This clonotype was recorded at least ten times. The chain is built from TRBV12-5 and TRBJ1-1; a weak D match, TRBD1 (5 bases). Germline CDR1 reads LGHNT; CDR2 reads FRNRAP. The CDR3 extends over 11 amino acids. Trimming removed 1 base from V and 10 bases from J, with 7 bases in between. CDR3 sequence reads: CASGLAGLAFF. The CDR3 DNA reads TGTGCTAGTGGTTTGGCAGGGTTAGCTTTCTTT.

CDR3 loop: CASSPVAGGISYEQYF. CDR3 DNA sequence: TGTGCCAGCAGCCCTGTAGCGGGGGGGATCTCCTACGAGCAGTACTTC. The chain uses TRBV14 and TRBJ2-7; 11 positions match TRBD2. The germline V gene encodes CDR1 SGHDN and CDR2 FVKESK. J was trimmed by 0 bases and V by 4 bases; bases with no gene match: 5. This CDR3 region has 16 residues.

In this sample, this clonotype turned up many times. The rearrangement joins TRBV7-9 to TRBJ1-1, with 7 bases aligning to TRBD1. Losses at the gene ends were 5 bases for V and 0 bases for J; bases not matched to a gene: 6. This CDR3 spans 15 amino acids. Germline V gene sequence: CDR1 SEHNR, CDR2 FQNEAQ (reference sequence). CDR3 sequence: CASSTIQGMNTEAFF. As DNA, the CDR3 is TGTGCCAGCAGCACGATACAGGGGATGAACACTGAAGCTTTCTTT. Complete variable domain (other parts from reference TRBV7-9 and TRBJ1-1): DTGVSQNPRHKITKRGQNVTFRCDPISEHNRLYWYRQTLGQGPEFLTYFQNEAQLEKSRLLSDRFSAERPKGSFSTLEIQRTEQGDSAMYLCASSTIQGMNTEAFFGQGTRLTVV.